This entry concerns a single T cell receptor (beta chain). Antigen specificity is unknown. The source of the sample is a study of T cell repertoires in cytomegalovirus infection. Background on the study: The authors used CMV epitopes that were HLA-C-restricted (recently identified) and HLA-B-restricted (well studied). Both CMV infection and a matching HLA type were indicated by public TCR beta signatures.

The CDR3 is 15 residues long. V gave up 4 bases and J gave up 1 base, with 13 bases separating them. Germline values: CDR1 MNHNY, CDR2 SVGAGI (reference sequence). Overall study results and limits: HLA-C-restricted, CMV-specific TCR beta clonotypes were dominant ex vivo.

TCRdb analysed the reads with MiXCR anew, one entry per CDR3 protein. The data hold about 360,000 distinct CDR3 sequences, with around a third observed a single time. The chain employs TRBV6-6 and TRBJ1-1; tentative D call: TRBD1 (5 bases). The sequence was obtained from a human donor in good health (CMV status not recorded). Some clones in this sample may be carry-over from other donors' samples. Material: cultured PBMCs, obtained from culture after CMV antigen stimulation. The CDR3 region is CASSSQGTANTEAFF. CDR3 coding DNA: TGTGCCAGCAGTTCGCAAGGGACGGCGAACACTGAAGCTTTCTTT.